This passage covers 2 T cell receptor beta chains from one sample sequenced in a study of blood T cell repertoires in COVID-19 (dated by TCRdb to 2018 to 2021). Libraries were prepared through the immunoSEQ multiplex PCR assay. TCRdb re-hosts the immuneACCESS table, in-frame sequences only. Its copies lack some clones; in the studies checked, an unresolved V gene accounts for under half of them, and the cause for the rest is not known. In all, the sample holds 150,000 to 200,000 clones, and about 93% of those were seen once. 0.53% of the sample belongs to the ten largest clones. Source material: peripheral blood. These receptors originate from a man aged 50 or older with acute or convalescent COVID-19.

The J gene is TRBJ2-7, the V gene TRBV19; D is possibly TRBD1 (6 bases). The V end lost 1 base, the J end lost 4 bases, and 8 bases lay between the germline ends. The germline V gene has CDR1 LNHDA and CDR2 SQIVND (reference sequence). This CDR3 region has 13 residues. The CDR3 DNA follows: TGTGCCAGTAGTATAGGAGGGGGATACGAGCAGTACTTC. Translated, it gives CASSIGGGYEQYF.

The rearrangement uses TRBV19 and TRBJ1-4; 8 bases are shared with TRBD1. CDR1 and CDR2 (germline): LNHDA, SQIVND (reference sequence). J gave up 9 bases and V 5 bases, and 11 bases lay outside the gene matches. The CDR3 sequence is 15 residues long. The CDR3 DNA is TGTGCCAGTAGTTTATGGACAGGGTCAGCGAAAAAACTGTTTTTT. This encodes CASSLWTGSAKKLFF.